Below, 13 T cell receptor beta chains from the same sample are listed, as sequenced in a study of cytomegalovirus exposure and HLA in healthy donors. Primers for the PCR totalled 60 Vbeta and 13 Jbeta. The method was immunoSEQ multiplex PCR; TCRdb's version includes in-frame clones alone and lacks a portion of them. The sample records about 150,000 clones, around 70% being singletons. The sample taken for sequencing was PBMCs. These receptors came from a woman aged 60 to 75 in good health and CMV-seropositive.

The chain couples TRBV2 to TRBJ2-7, with 9 positions matching TRBD2. Germline assignment: CDR1 SNHLY and CDR2 FYNNEI. Trimming at V came to 1 base and at J to 1 base, leaving 2 bases not matched to a gene. The CDR3 is 15 residues long. In DNA, the CDR3 is TGTGCCAGCAGTGAAGGGGCGGGAGGGTCCTACGAGCAGTACTTC. Protein: CASSEGAGGSYEQYF.

This clone was counted a few times. V and J are TRBV9 and TRBJ1-4, with TRBD1 matching over 8 bases. Trimming removed 3 bases from V and 5 bases from J; junction bases left unmatched: 6. The CDR3 totals 15 residues. CDR1 SGDLS and CDR2 YYNGEE come from the germline V gene. The CDR3 sequence is CASSGTGGQNEKLFF. CDR3 DNA sequence: TGTGCCAGCAGCGGTACAGGGGGACAAAATGAAAAACTGTTTTTT. The whole variable domain, remainder taken from reference TRBV9 and TRBJ1-4, is DSGVTQTPKHLITATGQRVTLRCSPRSGDLSVYWYQQSLDQGLQFLIQYYNGEERAKGNILERFSAQQFPDLHSELNLSSLELGDSALYFCASSGTGGQNEKLFFGSGTQLSVL.

V gene TRBV10-1 combines with J gene TRBJ1-5, with no clear D. The CDR3 consists of 13 residues. V was shortened by 0 bases and J by 9 bases, with 9 bases between the two germline ends. Germline CDR1 and CDR2: WNHNN and SYGVQD (reference sequence). The CDR3 loop reads CASSESSSGPQHF. The CDR3, as DNA: TGCGCCAGCAGTGAGTCTTCTAGCGGGCCCCAGCATTTT.

The V and J genes are TRBV6-5 and TRBJ2-2; weak D call: TRBD1 (5 bases). Germline V gives CDR1 MNHEY, CDR2 SVGAGI. V was shortened by 1 base and J by 1 base, with 10 bases between the two germline ends. The CDR3 covers 16 residues. Here the CDR3 DNA reads TGTGCCAGCAGTTACTGGGGCAGGCGGAACACCGGGGAGCTGTTTTTT. Translating gives CASSYWGRRNTGELFF.

This chain uses TRBV29-1 with TRBJ1-2, with D possibly being TRBD1 (5 bases). The germline V gene has CDR1 SQVTM and CDR2 ANQGSEA. Trimming took off 4 bases at V and 2 bases at J, with 17 bases between the two ends. The CDR3 is made up of 15 amino acids. The CDR3 spells CSVAHSGQGNYGYTF. The CDR3 nucleotides read TGCAGCGTTGCCCATAGTGGGCAGGGCAACTATGGCTACACCTTC. The whole variable domain, remainder taken from reference TRBV29-1 and TRBJ1-2, is SAVISQKPSRDICQRGTSLTIQCQVDSQVTMMFWYRQQPGQSLTLIATANQGSEATYESGFVIDKFPISRPNLTFSTLTVSNMSPEDSSIYLCSVAHSGQGNYGYTFGSGTRLTVV.

This clone was detected only once. This rearrangement joins TRBV25-1 to TRBJ2-5; TRBD2 might be the D (5 bases). CDR3 size: 12 residues. Trimming took 10 bases from V and 11 from J, leaving 20 bases between them. Germline loops: CDR1 MGHDK, CDR2 SYGVNS. Here the CDR3 reads CATRRGFQEQYF. CDR3 nucleotide sequence: TGTGCCACCCGCCGGGGTTTTCAGGAGCAGTACTTC. Full variable domain (rest looked up from reference TRBV25-1 and TRBJ2-5): EADIYQTPRYLVIGTGKKITLECSQTMGHDKMYWYQQDPGMELHLIHYSYGVNSTEKGDLSSESTVSRIRTEHFPLTLESARPSHTSQYLCATRRGFQEQYFGPGTRLLVL.

The chain is built from TRBV2 and TRBJ2-7, with 8 nucleotides matching TRBD2. V gave up 7 bases and J gave up 4 bases; unmatched junction bases: 12. The CDR3 runs 15 residues. Germline CDR1 SNHLY, CDR2 FYNNEI. Here the CDR3 reads CASTQDGRAGYEQYF. CDR3 coding DNA: TGTGCCAGCACTCAGGACGGGAGGGCCGGTTACGAGCAGTACTTC.

The chain uses TRBV28 and TRBJ1-4, with D possibly TRBD1 on 6 matching bases. Trimming removed 3 bases from V and 7 bases from J, with 9 bases in between. The length of the CDR3 is 13 residues. Per the germline V gene, CDR1 is MDHEN and CDR2 is SYDVKM. CDR3 bases: TGTGCCAGCAGTTTCCAGGGGATTGAAAAACTGTTTTTT. Translation gives CASSFQGIEKLFF.

The gene calls are TRBV30 and TRBJ2-2, with D perhaps TRBD2 (5 bases). CDR3 length: 11 amino acids. The V gene's germline CDR1 is GTSNPN and CDR2 SVGIG (reference sequence). The V gene lost 2 bases and the J gene lost 8 bases, with 6 bases spanning the gap. The CDR3 nucleotides read TGTGCCTGGAGTCGGAGGGGGGAGCTGTTTTTT. Protein sequence: CAWSRRGELFF.

This clone has only a few counts. CDR3 loop: CASSQTGAEAFF. The CDR3 region has the DNA TGTGCCAGCTCACAGACAGGGGCCGAAGCTTTCTTT. This rearrangement joins TRBV18 to TRBJ1-1; TRBD1 matches at 8 bases. V lost 4 bases and J lost 8; bases outside the gene matches: 3. The CDR3 totals 12 residues. The germline V gene has CDR1 KGHSH and CDR2 LQKENI.

V gene TRBV7-9 combines with J gene TRBJ2-2, with a weak D call TRBD2 (6 bases). This CDR3 region has 16 residues. The V end was cut by 2 bases, the J end by 6 bases, with 16 bases between. The germline CDR1 and CDR2 sequences are SEHNR and FQNEAQ (reference sequence). Here the CDR3 DNA reads TGTGCCAGCAGCTTATTCCGGGAGCAAAAGGCCGGGGAGCTGTTTTTT. This gives the protein CASSLFREQKAGELFF. The full variable domain, rest sourced from reference TRBV7-9 and TRBJ2-2, is DTGVSQNPRHKITKRGQNVTFRCDPISEHNRLYWYRQTLGQGPEFLTYFQNEAQLEKSRLLSDRFSAERPKGSFSTLEIQRTEQGDSAMYLCASSLFREQKAGELFFGEGSRLTVL.

The chain carries TRBV2 and TRBJ2-1; possibly TRBD1 for D (6 bases). Trimming took off 10 bases at V and 4 bases at J, with 14 bases between the two ends. The germline gives CDR1 SNHLY, CDR2 FYNNEI. This CDR3 contains 13 residues. The CDR3 protein is CATRWDTYNEQFF. In nucleotides, the CDR3 is TGTGCCACTCGCTGGGACACTTACAATGAGCAGTTCTTC.

The J gene is TRBJ1-2, the V gene TRBV5-1; unclear D gene. Between the trimmed V and J ends, which lost 0 bases and 5 bases, there was a span of 11 bases. Germline loops: CDR1 SGHRS, CDR2 YFSETQ. The CDR3 spans 14 residues. CDR3 residues: CASSLESGSYGYTF. Here the CDR3 DNA reads TGCGCCAGCAGCTTGGAGAGCGGTTCTTATGGCTACACCTTC.